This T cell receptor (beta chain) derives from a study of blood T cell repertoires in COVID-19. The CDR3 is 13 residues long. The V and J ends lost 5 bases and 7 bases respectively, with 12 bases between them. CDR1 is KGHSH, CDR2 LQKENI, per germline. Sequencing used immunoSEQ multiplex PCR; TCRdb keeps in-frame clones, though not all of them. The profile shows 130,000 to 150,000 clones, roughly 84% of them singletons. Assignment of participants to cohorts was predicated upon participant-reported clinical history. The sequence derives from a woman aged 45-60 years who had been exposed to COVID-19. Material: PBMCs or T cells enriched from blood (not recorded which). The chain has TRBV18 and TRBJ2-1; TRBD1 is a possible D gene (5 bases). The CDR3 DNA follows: TGTGCCAGCTCAGAATCACAGGTAAATGAGCAGTTCTTC. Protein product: CASSESQVNEQFF. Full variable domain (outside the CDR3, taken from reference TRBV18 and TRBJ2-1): NAGVMQNPRHLVRRRGQEARLRCSPMKGHSHVYWYRQLPEEGLKFMVYLQKENIIDESGMPKERFSAEFPKEGPSILRIQQVVRGDSAAYFCASSESQVNEQFFGPGTRLTVL.